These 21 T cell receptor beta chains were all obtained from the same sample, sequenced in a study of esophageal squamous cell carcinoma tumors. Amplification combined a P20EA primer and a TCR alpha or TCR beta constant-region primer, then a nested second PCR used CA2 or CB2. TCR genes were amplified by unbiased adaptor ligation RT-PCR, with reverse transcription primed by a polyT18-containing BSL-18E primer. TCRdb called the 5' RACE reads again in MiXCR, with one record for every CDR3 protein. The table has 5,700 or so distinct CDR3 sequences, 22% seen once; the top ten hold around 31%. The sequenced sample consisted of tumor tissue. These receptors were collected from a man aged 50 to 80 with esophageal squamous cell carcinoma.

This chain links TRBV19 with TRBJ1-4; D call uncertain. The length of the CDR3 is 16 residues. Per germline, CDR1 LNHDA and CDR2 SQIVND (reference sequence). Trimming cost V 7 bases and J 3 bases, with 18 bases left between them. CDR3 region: CASTPEGARSNEKLFF. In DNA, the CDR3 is TGTGCCAGTACCCCCGAGGGAGCGCGTTCTAATGAAAAACTGTTTTTT.

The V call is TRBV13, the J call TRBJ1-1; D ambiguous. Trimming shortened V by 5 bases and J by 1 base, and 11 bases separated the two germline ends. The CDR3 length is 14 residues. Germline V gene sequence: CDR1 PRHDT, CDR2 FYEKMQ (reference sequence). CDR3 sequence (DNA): TGTGCCAGCAGCCTTTCTCAGCGGAACACTGAAGCTTTCTTT. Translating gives CASSLSQRNTEAFF. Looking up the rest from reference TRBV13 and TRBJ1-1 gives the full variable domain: AAGVIQSPRHLIKEKRETATLKCYPIPRHDTVYWYQQGPGQDPQFLISFYEKMQSDKGSIPDRFSAQQFSDYHSELNMSSLELGDSALYFCASSLSQRNTEAFFGQGTRLTVV.

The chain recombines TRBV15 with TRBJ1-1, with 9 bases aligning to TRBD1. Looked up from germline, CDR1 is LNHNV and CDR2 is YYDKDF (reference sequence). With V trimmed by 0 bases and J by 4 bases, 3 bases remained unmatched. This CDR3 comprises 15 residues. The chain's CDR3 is CATSRDRDRVTEAFF. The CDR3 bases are TGTGCCACCAGCAGAGATCGGGACAGGGTCACTGAAGCTTTCTTT.

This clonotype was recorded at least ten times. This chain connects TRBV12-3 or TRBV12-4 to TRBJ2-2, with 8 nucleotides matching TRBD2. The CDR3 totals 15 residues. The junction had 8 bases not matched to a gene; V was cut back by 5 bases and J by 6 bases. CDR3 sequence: CASSREGGVAGELFF. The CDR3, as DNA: TGTGCCAGCAGTCGGGAGGGCGGGGTCGCCGGGGAGCTGTTTTTT.

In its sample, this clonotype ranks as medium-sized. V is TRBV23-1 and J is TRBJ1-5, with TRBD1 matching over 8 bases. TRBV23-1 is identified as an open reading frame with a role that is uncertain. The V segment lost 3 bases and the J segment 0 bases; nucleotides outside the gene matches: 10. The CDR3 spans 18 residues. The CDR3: CASSQARTGMYSNQPQHF. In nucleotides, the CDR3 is TGCGCCAGCAGTCAGGCCAGGACAGGGATGTATAGCAATCAGCCCCAGCATTTT.

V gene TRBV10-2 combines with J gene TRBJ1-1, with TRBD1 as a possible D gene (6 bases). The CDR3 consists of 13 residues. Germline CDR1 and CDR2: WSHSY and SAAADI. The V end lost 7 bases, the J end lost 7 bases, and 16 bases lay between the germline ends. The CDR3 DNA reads TGCGCCAGCACCCTTACAGGGTTGAGTGAAGCTTTCTTT. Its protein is CASTLTGLSEAFF.

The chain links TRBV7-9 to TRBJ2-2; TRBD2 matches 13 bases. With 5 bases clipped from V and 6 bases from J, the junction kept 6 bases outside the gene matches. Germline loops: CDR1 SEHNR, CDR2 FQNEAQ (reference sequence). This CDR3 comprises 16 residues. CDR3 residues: CASSVGTSGAPGELFF. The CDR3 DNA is TGTGCCAGCAGCGTCGGGACTAGCGGGGCCCCCGGGGAGCTGTTTTTT.

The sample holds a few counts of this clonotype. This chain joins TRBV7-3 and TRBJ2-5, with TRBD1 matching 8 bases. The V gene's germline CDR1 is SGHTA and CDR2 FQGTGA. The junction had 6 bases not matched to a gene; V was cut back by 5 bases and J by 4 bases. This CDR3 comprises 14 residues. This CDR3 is CASSPQGGGETQYF. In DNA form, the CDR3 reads TGTGCCAGCAGCCCACAGGGGGGTGGAGAGACCCAGTACTTC.

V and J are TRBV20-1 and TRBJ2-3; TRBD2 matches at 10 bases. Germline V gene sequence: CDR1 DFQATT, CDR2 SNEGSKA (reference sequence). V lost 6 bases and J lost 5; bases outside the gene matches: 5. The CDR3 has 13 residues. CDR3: CSAAAGGLDTQYF. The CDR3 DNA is TGCAGTGCGGCAGCGGGAGGGCTAGATACGCAGTATTTT.

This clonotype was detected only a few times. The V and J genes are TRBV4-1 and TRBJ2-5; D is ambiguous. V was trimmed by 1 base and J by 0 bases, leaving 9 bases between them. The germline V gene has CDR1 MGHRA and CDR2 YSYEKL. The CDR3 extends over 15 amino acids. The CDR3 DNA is TGCGCCAGCAGCCAAGGGCAGAGATACCAAGAGACCCAGTACTTC. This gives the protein CASSQGQRYQETQYF.

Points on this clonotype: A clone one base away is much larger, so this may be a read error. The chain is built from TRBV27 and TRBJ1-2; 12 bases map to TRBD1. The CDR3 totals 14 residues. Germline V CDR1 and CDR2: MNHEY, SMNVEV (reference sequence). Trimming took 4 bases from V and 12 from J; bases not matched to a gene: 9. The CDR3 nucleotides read TGTGCCAGCAGTTCGGGACAGGGGGCAGGAGGCGACACCTTC. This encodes CASSSGQGAGGDTF.

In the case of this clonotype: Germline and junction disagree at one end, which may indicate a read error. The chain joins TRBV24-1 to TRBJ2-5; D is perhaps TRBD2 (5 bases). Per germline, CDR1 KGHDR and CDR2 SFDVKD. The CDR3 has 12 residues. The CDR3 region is CATCDYSGTQYF. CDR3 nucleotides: TGTGCCACCTGTGATTACTCGGGAACCCAGTACTTC.

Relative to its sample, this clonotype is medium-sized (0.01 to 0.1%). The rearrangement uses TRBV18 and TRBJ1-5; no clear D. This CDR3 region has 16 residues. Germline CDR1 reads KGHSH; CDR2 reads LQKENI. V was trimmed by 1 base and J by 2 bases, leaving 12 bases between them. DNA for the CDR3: TGTGCCAGCTCACCACTCGGGCCCGGGGGCAATCAGCCCCAGCATTTT. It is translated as CASSPLGPGGNQPQHF.

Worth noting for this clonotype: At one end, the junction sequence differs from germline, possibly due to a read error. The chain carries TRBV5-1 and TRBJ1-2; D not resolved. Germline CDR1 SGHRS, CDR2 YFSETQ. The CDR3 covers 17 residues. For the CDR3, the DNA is TGCGCCAGCAGCCTTGGATCGTTCCCGCCGGATGACTATGGCGACACCTTC. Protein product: CASSLGSFPPDDYGDTF.

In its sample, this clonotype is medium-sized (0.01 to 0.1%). CDR3 nucleotides: TGTGCCAGCAGCATCCTATTCCTCCCCAACGACTTGACTTATCAAGAGACCCAGTACTTC. It is translated as CASSILFLPNDLTYQETQYF. The chain uses TRBV21-1 and TRBJ2-5; the table gives TRBD2 as D, unverified against the DNA. TRBV21-1 is classified as a pseudogene. The CDR3 consists of 20 residues.

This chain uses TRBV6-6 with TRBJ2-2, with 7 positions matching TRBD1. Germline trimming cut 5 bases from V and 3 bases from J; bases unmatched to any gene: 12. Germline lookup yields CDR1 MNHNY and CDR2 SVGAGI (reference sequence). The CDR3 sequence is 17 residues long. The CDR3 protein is CASSRSSAGGYTGELFF. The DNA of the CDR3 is TGTGCCAGCAGTAGATCATCGGCAGGGGGATACACCGGGGAGCTGTTTTTT.

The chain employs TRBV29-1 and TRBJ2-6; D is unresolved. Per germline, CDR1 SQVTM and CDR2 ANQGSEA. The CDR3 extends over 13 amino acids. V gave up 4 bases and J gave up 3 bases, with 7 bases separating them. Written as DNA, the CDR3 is TGCAGCGTTGTGTTTAGTGGGGCCAACGTCCTGACTTTC. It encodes CSVVFSGANVLTF.

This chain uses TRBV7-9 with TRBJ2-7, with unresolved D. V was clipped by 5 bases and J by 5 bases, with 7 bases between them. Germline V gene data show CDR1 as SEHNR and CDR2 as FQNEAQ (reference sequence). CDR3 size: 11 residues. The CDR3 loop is CASSPLDEQYF. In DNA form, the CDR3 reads TGTGCCAGCAGCCCCCTAGACGAGCAGTACTTC.

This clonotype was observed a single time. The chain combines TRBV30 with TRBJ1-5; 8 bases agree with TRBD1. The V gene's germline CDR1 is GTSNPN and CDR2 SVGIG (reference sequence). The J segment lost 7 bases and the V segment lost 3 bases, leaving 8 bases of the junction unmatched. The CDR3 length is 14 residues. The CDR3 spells CAWRRTGREQPQHF. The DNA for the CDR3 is TGTGCCTGGAGAAGGACAGGGCGGGAGCAGCCCCAGCATTTT.

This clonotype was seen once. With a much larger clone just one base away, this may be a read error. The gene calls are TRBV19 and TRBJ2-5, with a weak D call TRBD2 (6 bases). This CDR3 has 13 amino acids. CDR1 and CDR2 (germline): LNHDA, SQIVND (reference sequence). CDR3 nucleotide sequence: TGTGTCAGTACCCCGGAGGGGCTGGAGACCCAGTACTTC. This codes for CVSTPEGLETQYF. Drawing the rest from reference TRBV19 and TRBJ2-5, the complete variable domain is DGGITQSPKYLFRKEGQNVTLSCEQNLNHDAMYWYRQDPGQGLRLIYYSQIVNDFQKGDIAEGYSVSREKKESFPLTVTSAQKNPTAFYLCVSTPEGLETQYFGPGTRLLVL.

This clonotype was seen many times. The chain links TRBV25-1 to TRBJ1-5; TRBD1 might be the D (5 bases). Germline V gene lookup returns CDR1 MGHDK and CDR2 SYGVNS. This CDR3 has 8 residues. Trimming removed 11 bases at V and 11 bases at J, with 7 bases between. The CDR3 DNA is TGTGCCCTCAGGGCCCAGCATTTT. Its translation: CALRAQHF.